These 13 T cell receptor beta chains came from one sample sequenced in a study of shared clonotypes between healthy human individuals. Data came from immunoSEQ multiplex PCR; TCRdb stores just in-frame clones and leaves some out. The sample records approximately 500,000 clones, 75% to 80% being singletons. Sequencing was done on a sample of PBMCs. The origin of the receptors is a woman aged 40-49 years in good health. Some clones in this sample may be carry-over from other donors' samples.

On this clone: Other DNA variants within this sample encode the same CDR3. The chain joins TRBV6-5 to TRBJ1-5, with D tentatively TRBD1 (6 bases). The V gene lost 8 bases and the J gene lost 2 bases, with 10 bases spanning the gap. Germline-derived CDR1 and CDR2 are MNHEY and SVGAGI. This CDR3 region has 13 residues. For the CDR3, the DNA is TGTGCCAGCTCCGGACAGCGCAATCAGCCCCAGCATTTT. As protein: CASSGQRNQPQHF.

V gene TRBV19 combines with J gene TRBJ1-1; D gene uncertain. The germline gives CDR1 LNHDA, CDR2 SQIVND (reference sequence). The CDR3 is made up of 15 amino acids. V lost 6 bases and J 2 bases, leaving 16 bases between the germline ends. The CDR3 sequence: CASSPRRQTNTEAFF. The CDR3 region has the DNA TGTGCCAGTAGCCCACGGAGGCAGACTAACACTGAAGCTTTCTTT. Using reference TRBV19 and TRBJ1-1 for the parts outside the CDR3, the full variable domain is DGGITQSPKYLFRKEGQNVTLSCEQNLNHDAMYWYRQDPGQGLRLIYYSQIVNDFQKGDIAEGYSVSREKKESFPLTVTSAQKNPTAFYLCASSPRRQTNTEAFFGQGTRLTVV.

The genes are TRBV29-1 and TRBJ2-2; TRBD1 aligns across 9 bases. V shed 5 bases and J 7 bases; nucleotides not matched to a gene: 8. This CDR3 has 14 amino acids. Germline lookup yields CDR1 SQVTM and CDR2 ANQGSEA. The CDR3 loop is CSVQTGGFGGELFF. Here the CDR3 DNA reads TGCAGCGTTCAGACAGGGGGGTTTGGCGGGGAGCTGTTTTTT.

CDR3: CASSLSRLTYEQYF. As DNA, the CDR3 is TGTGCCAGCAGTTTATCGCGACTTACCTACGAGCAGTACTTC. The V and J genes are TRBV27 and TRBJ2-7; no definite D call. There are 14 residues in the CDR3. V was clipped by 0 bases and J by 2 bases, with 8 bases between them. Germline CDR1 and CDR2: MNHEY and SMNVEV (reference sequence).

The chain is built from TRBV30 and TRBJ1-5; D is undetermined. The V end lost 3 bases, the J end lost 4 bases, and 13 bases lay between the germline ends. The length of the CDR3 is 14 residues. Germline CDR1 GTSNPN, CDR2 SVGIG (reference sequence). Here the CDR3 DNA reads TGTGCCTGGAGCCTGGAGCAGATTAATCAGCCCCAGCATTTT. Its translation is CAWSLEQINQPQHF.

This chain connects TRBV28 to TRBJ2-7; 9 nucleotides match TRBD1. The germline V gene encodes CDR1 MDHEN and CDR2 SYDVKM. The CDR3 contains 14 residues. The V segment lost 6 bases and the J segment 5 bases; nucleotides outside the gene matches: 8. The CDR3 nucleotides read TGTGCCAGCAGGACCTGGACAGGGGTTGACGAGCAGTACTTC. Amino acid sequence: CASRTWTGVDEQYF.

This clone was counted only a few times. This rearrangement joins TRBV29-1 to TRBJ2-3; 11 nucleotides match TRBD2. This CDR3 contains 15 residues. The V segment lost 6 bases and the J segment 4 bases; nucleotides outside the gene matches: 9. Per germline, CDR1 SQVTM and CDR2 ANQGSEA. The CDR3 DNA is TGCAGCGTCGGGTCTCTAGCGGGAGGAGCAGATACGCAGTATTTT. Its translation is CSVGSLAGGADTQYF.

Note on this clone: A far larger clone is off by one base, so a read error is likely. Other DNA sequences of this sample code for an identical CDR3. The chain carries TRBV9 and TRBJ2-7; 8 bases agree with TRBD1. There are 15 residues in the CDR3. Germline V gene lookup returns CDR1 SGDLS and CDR2 YYNGEE. V lost 0 bases to trimming and J lost 0 bases; unmatched junction nucleotides: 2. The CDR3: CASSVEGTGSYEQYF. CDR3 bases: TGTGCCAGCAGCGTAGAAGGGACAGGCTCCTACGAGCAGTACTTC. Combining the CDR3 with reference TRBV9 and TRBJ2-7 gives the whole variable domain DSGVTQTPKHLITATGQRVTLRCSPRSGDLSVYWYQQSLDQGLQFLIQYYNGEERAKGNILERFSAQQFPDLHSELNLSSLELGDSALYFCASSVEGTGSYEQYFGPGTRLTVT.

The V and J genes are TRBV6-5 and TRBJ2-1; D remains unclear. The CDR3 runs to 16 residues. Trimming cost V 0 bases and J 2 bases, with 11 bases left between them. Germline V gene sequence: CDR1 MNHEY, CDR2 SVGAGI. The CDR3: CASSYSGSRTYNEQFF. The CDR3 DNA is TGTGCCAGCAGTTACTCGGGTAGCCGGACCTACAATGAGCAGTTCTTC.

This sequence joins TRBV7-8 and TRBJ2-7, with 14 nucleotides matching TRBD2. J gave up 7 bases and V 6 bases, and 5 bases lay outside the gene matches. The CDR3 contains 14 residues. Germline lookup yields CDR1 SGHVS and CDR2 FQNEAQ. The CDR3, as DNA: TGTGCCAGCAGTTTGGGACTAGCGGGAGAAGAGCAGTACTTC. Its translation is CASSLGLAGEEQYF.

This clone was seen a few times. This chain connects TRBV27 to TRBJ2-1, with 9 bases fitting TRBD1. Germline values: CDR1 MNHEY, CDR2 SMNVEV (reference sequence). The CDR3 consists of 13 residues. After removal of 5 bases from V and 7 bases from J, the junction contained 3 bases not matched to a gene. Here the CDR3 reads CASSPGTGNEQFF. The CDR3 nucleotides are TGTGCCAGCAGTCCGGGGACAGGGAATGAGCAGTTCTTC.

Concerning this clone: It is unclear where the CDR3 begins or ends on the DNA, so no DNA is shown, and the CDR3 is as TCRdb lists it. This CDR3 is also generated by other DNA sequences in the sample. This chain uses TRBV7-2 with TRBJ2-3; the listed D gene, TRBD2, was not tested against the DNA. The germline gives CDR1 SGHTA, CDR2 FQGNSA. From its first to its last residue, the CDR3 has 16 amino acids. This CDR3 reads CASSLGWGGGTDTQYF.

V gene TRBV29-1 combines with J gene TRBJ2-1; 7 positions agree with TRBD2. This CDR3 is built from 16 residues. V lost 0 bases to trimming and J lost 7 bases; unmatched junction nucleotides: 12. The V gene's germline CDR1 is SQVTM and CDR2 ANQGSEA. CDR3 loop: CSVEDVGGFRTNEQFF. CDR3 sequence (DNA): TGCAGCGTTGAAGATGTGGGGGGGTTTAGGACGAATGAGCAGTTCTTC.